The T cell receptor beta chain described here comes from a study of T cells in Graves' hyperthyroidism and ophthalmopathy. RNA transcripts gave rise to amplified TCR beta CDR3 regions. First-round RT-PCR of the TCR CDR3 relied on the HTBI primer set. TCRdb re-derived calls from the multiplex PCR reads in MiXCR, one entry per CDR3 protein. The data hold about 210,000 distinct CDR3 sequences, with about 17% observed a single time. This clonotype was observed many times. Antigen specificity is unknown. The CDR3 runs 15 residues. The ends lost 5 bases at V and 2 bases at J; junction bases unmatched: 7. Germline V CDR1 and CDR2: SGHRS, YFSETQ. General study points: Ophthalmopathy was told apart from stable hyperthyroidism by a 13 V-J model. Median prediction lead before ophthalmopathy onset was around 6.9 months with the model.

Patients were excluded for uncontrolled infection, other autoimmune disease, pregnancy or lactation. Diagnoses rested on clinical symptoms, serum thyroxine and TRAb, thyroid ultrasound and orbital computed tomography. This TCR came from a man aged 35-49 years with Graves' hyperthyroidism. The specimen sequenced was blood. V is TRBV5-1 and J is TRBJ2-5; 9 bases are a match to TRBD1. The CDR3: CASSRTGAKQETQYF. CDR3 DNA: TGCGCCAGCAGTCGGACAGGGGCCAAACAAGAGACCCAGTACTTC.